This record looks at one T cell receptor beta chain sequence and its context. The antigen is unknown. The sample is drawn from a study of regulatory T cells in long-lasting Graves disease. Overall study results and limits: Those with persistent Graves' had less TCR diversity than newly diagnosed patients.

Time point of the sample: newly diagnosed GD, antithyroid drugs for less than 3 months. RNA extracted from PBMCs served as the sequencing template. In each case, Graves' disease was diagnosed per American Thyroid Association guidelines. EDTA tubes received approximately 9 milliliters of collected peripheral blood. CDR3 regions were amplified by Arm-PCR using iRepertoire HTBI primers to build TCR beta libraries. TCRdb reprocessed the multiplex PCR reads via MiXCR and lists one record per CDR3 protein. This table has approximately 470,000 distinct CDR3 sequences, about a sixth appearing once. The same data also went into a second study, on T cells in Graves' hyperthyroidism and ophthalmopathy. That report notes: Using the HTBI primer set, a first-round RT-PCR was run on the TCR CDR3.

This clonotype was sampled from a man between 35 and 55 years old with Graves disease. Here the sequenced sample was peripheral blood mononuclear cells (PBMCs), taken at new diagnosis, from a patient treated with antithyroid drugs.

CDR3 nucleotides: TGTGCCAGCAGCCCAAAGGCAGGGGGTCAGGCGAACACCGGGGAGCTGTTTTTT. Its protein is CASSPKAGGQANTGELFF. This chain joins TRBV28 and TRBJ2-2; TRBD1 matches 7 bases. V shed 6 bases and J 0 bases; nucleotides not matched to a gene: 13. Germline loops: CDR1 MDHEN, CDR2 SYDVKM. The CDR3 is made up of 18 amino acids.